The 14 T cell receptor beta chains below were found in one sample sequenced in a study of blood T cell repertoires in COVID-19. Method: immunoSEQ multiplex PCR; TCRdb's copy keeps in-frame clones and lacks some. Found here are tens of thousands of clones, around 80% of them singletons; the top ten hold roughly 2%. The sample was peripheral blood. The source is a man aged 60 to 75 with active COVID-19.

V is TRBV14 and J is TRBJ1-1; unclear D gene. Germline-derived CDR1 and CDR2 are SGHDN and FVKESK. Deletions cut 4 bases from V and 5 bases from J, with 8 bases between. The CDR3 loop spans 12 amino acids. CDR3 nucleotides: TGTGCCAGCAGCCCTTCAGGAACTGAAGCTTTCTTT. Protein: CASSPSGTEAFF.

J is TRBJ1-5 and V is TRBV2, with D possibly matching TRBD1 (5 bases). V dropped 3 bases and J dropped 5 bases, with 17 bases sitting between them. This CDR3 contains 16 residues. Germline V gene sequence: CDR1 SNHLY, CDR2 FYNNEI. The CDR3 coding sequence is TGTGCCAGCAGTGATATGGGGGGGACTTTTCATCAGCCCCAGCATTTT. This translates into CASSDMGGTFHQPQHF.

This clone appeared a single time. The V call is TRBV6-5, the J call TRBJ1-6; possibly TRBD1 for D (5 bases). Between the trimmed V and J ends, which lost 8 bases and 6 bases, there was a span of 17 bases. Germline V gene lookup returns CDR1 MNHEY and CDR2 SVGAGI. There are 15 residues in the CDR3. CDR3 coding DNA: TGTGCCAGCGACTCCCTCAGGGTCGCTAATTCACCCCTCCACTTT. It specifies CASDSLRVANSPLHF.

This rearrangement joins TRBV7-2 to TRBJ2-5; possible D gene TRBD2, 7 bases. This CDR3 is built from 13 residues. CDR1 is SGHTA, CDR2 FQGNSA, per germline. Deletions cut 6 bases from V and 4 bases from J, with 12 bases between. CDR3 residues: CASSWEGGETQYF. The DNA for the CDR3 is TGTGCCAGCAGTTGGGAGGGGGGAGAGACCCAGTACTTC.

V usage is TRBV7-2 and J usage is TRBJ2-5, with 9 nucleotides matching TRBD1. This CDR3 is 15 amino acids long. J was trimmed by 5 bases and V by 3 bases; bases with no gene match: 7. Germline assignment: CDR1 SGHTA and CDR2 FQGNSA. This chain's CDR3 is CASSLSWGQGETQYF. In nucleotides, the CDR3 is TGTGCCAGCAGCTTGAGTTGGGGACAGGGTGAGACCCAGTACTTC.

V usage is TRBV7-2 and J usage is TRBJ2-7; D possibly corresponds to TRBD1 (5 bases). This CDR3 has 13 amino acids. Germline V gene lookup returns CDR1 SGHTA and CDR2 FQGNSA. V was trimmed by 1 base and J by 5 bases, leaving 9 bases between them. The CDR3 nucleotides read TGTGCCAGCAGCTTAGTAGACAGCCACGAGCAGTACTTC. Protein: CASSLVDSHEQYF.

The chain uses TRBV2 and TRBJ2-7, with a possible D match to TRBD2 (5 bases). The V end was cut by 7 bases, the J end by 4 bases, with 8 bases between. CDR3 size: 11 residues. Germline CDR1 and CDR2: SNHLY and FYNNEI. The CDR3: CASNRDYEQYF. The CDR3 DNA reads as TGTGCCAGCAATCGGGATTACGAGCAGTACTTC.

This clone appeared a few times. The V call is TRBV6-5, the J call TRBJ1-2, with a tentative D call TRBD1 (5 bases). V lost 4 bases and J lost 8, with 11 bases in between. Germline V lookup: CDR1 MNHEY, CDR2 SVGAGI. The CDR3 spans 12 residues. The CDR3 region has the DNA TGTGCCAGCAGTTCCCAGACAGCGGGCTACACCTTC. This encodes CASSSQTAGYTF.

This chain joins TRBV13 and TRBJ1-5, with unresolved D. The CDR3 extends over 12 amino acids. Germline V gene data show CDR1 as PRHDT and CDR2 as FYEKMQ (reference sequence). Trimming left V 11 bases short and J 7 bases short, with 15 bases between. CDR3 DNA: TGTGCCGAGAGGGAGGGCGGACAGCCCCAGCATTTT. Translated, it gives CAEREGGQPQHF. The variable domain in full, completed from reference TRBV13 and TRBJ1-5, reads AAGVIQSPRHLIKEKRETATLKCYPIPRHDTVYWYQQGPGQDPQFLISFYEKMQSDKGSIPDRFSAQQFSDYHSELNMSSLELGDSALYFCAEREGGQPQHFGDGTRLSIL.

The rearrangement uses TRBV5-6 and TRBJ2-1, with D hard to call. The CDR3 sequence is 15 residues long. V dropped 4 bases and J dropped 4 bases, with 15 bases sitting between them. Per the germline V gene, CDR1 is SGHDT and CDR2 is YYEEEE. CDR3 sequence: CASSPIAPSYNEQFF. CDR3 nucleotides: TGTGCCAGCAGCCCCATTGCGCCTAGTTACAATGAGCAGTTCTTC.

The rearrangement uses TRBV19 and TRBJ2-1; 8 nucleotides align to TRBD2. This CDR3 has 15 residues. The V gene's germline CDR1 is LNHDA and CDR2 SQIVND (reference sequence). Germline trimming cut 6 bases from V and 2 bases from J; bases unmatched to any gene: 6. DNA of the CDR3: TGTGCCAGTAGGGAGCTAGCGGGCCCCTACAATGAGCAGTTCTTC. It encodes CASRELAGPYNEQFF.

This clone was detected once. The chain links TRBV20-1 to TRBJ2-7, with a possible D match to TRBD1 (5 bases). The V end lost 6 bases, the J end lost 5 bases, and 11 bases lay between the germline ends. There are 11 residues in the CDR3. Per the germline V gene, CDR1 is DFQATT and CDR2 is SNEGSKA (reference sequence). The CDR3 bases are TGCAGTGCAGCAGGGTTCCACGAGCAGTACTTC. It encodes CSAAGFHEQYF.

The rearrangement links TRBV11-2 to TRBJ1-6; 8 bases agree with TRBD1. The CDR3 spans 15 residues. Germline V lookup: CDR1 SGHAT, CDR2 FQNNGV. J was trimmed by 9 bases and V by 3 bases; bases with no gene match: 7. The CDR3 nucleotides read TGTGCCAGCAGCTTCATTCAGGGGGCAGGTTCACCCCTCCACTTT. Its translation: CASSFIQGAGSPLHF.

The gene calls are TRBV5-8 and TRBJ2-7; perhaps TRBD1 as D (5 bases). The V end lost 4 bases, the J end lost 1 base, and 15 bases lay between the germline ends. The V gene's germline CDR1 is SGHTS and CDR2 YDEGEE. The CDR3 length is 15 residues. This CDR3 is CASSGARTQSYEQYF. In DNA form, the CDR3 reads TGTGCCAGCAGCGGTGCGCGGACACAGTCCTACGAGCAGTACTTC.